This T cell receptor (beta chain) appears in the sequencing data of a study of early T cells in non-severe SARS-CoV-2 infection. Whole-study context: Sequencing was performed on bulk RNA from unsorted whole blood, leaving chains unpaired.

Tagging with unique molecular identifiers was applied to individual cDNA molecules. TCRdb re-called the 5' RACE reads with MiXCR, one entry per CDR3 protein. The data contain tens of thousands of distinct CDR3 sequences, less than 12% of them singletons. Many counts were recorded for this clonotype. Germline CDR1 is SGHTA and CDR2 is FQGTGA. The CDR3 is 14 residues long. J gave up 9 bases and V 6 bases, and 8 bases lay outside the gene matches. The gene calls are TRBV7-3 and TRBJ2-1; 10 positions agree with TRBD2. The receptor was isolated from an adult who was a healthcare worker with PCR-confirmed SARS-CoV-2 infection or an uninfected control (not recorded which). The starting material was whole blood, obtained at baseline. Here the CDR3 DNA reads TGTGCCAGCAGTCTAGCGGGAGAAGGGGGTGAGCAGTTCTTC. Amino acid sequence: CASSLAGEGGEQFF.